This entry describes one TCR beta chain. Looked up from germline, CDR1 is SEHNR and CDR2 is FQNEAQ (reference sequence). This CDR3 spans 14 amino acids. The sample is drawn from a study of OX40 agonist ivuxolimab in advanced cancers. Study details: In this trial design, patients received ivuxolimab intravenously at 0.01 to 10 mg/kg every 2 weeks. The diagnoses of dose-escalation patients were hepatocellular carcinoma, melanoma, renal cell or head and neck cancer.

Data came from immunoSEQ multiplex PCR; TCRdb stores just in-frame clones and leaves some out. Here the sample spans about 81,000 clones, about 93% being singletons. This specimen was CD4+ or CD8+ T cells sorted from blood, taken in a trial of the OX40 agonist ivuxolimab. This chain uses TRBV7-9 with TRBJ2-5, with 8 bases fitting TRBD1. The J call may be incorrect, as the DNA end agrees better with TRBJ2-7. This clonotype originated in an adult with an advanced solid tumor such as melanoma, head and neck, liver or kidney cancer. The CDR3: CASSLPGQAHEQYF. DNA of the CDR3: TGTGCCAGCAGCCTCCCGGGACAGGCCCACGAGCAGTACTTC.